This T cell receptor beta chain was recovered during a study of blood T cell repertoires in COVID-19. Produced via immunoSEQ multiplex PCR; TCRdb's table is partial and in-frame only. The sample comprises 170,000 or so clones, around four fifths of which are singletons, and roughly 17% rests with the top ten. The CDR3 has 12 amino acids. Trimming took off 0 bases at V and 13 bases at J, with 12 bases between the two ends. Germline assignment: CDR1 SGHAT and CDR2 FQNNGV. Self-reported history from a screening survey and questionnaire set each donor's cohort. The V call is TRBV11-2, the J call TRBJ1-1; D is possibly TRBD1 (5 bases). This receptor was obtained from a woman aged 45-65 years who had recovered from COVID-19. The sequenced sample consisted of PBMCs or T cells enriched from blood (not recorded which). For the CDR3, the DNA is TGTGCCAGCAGCTTAGATAACAGGATGGGTTTCTTT. Its protein is CASSLDNRMGFF.